The entry below gives a single TCR beta chain sequence along with its context. Its antigen is as yet unknown. Germline CDR1 is MNHNY and CDR2 is SVGAGI (reference sequence). Trimming cost V 10 bases and J 6 bases, with 9 bases left between them. The CDR3 is 10 amino acids. One entry per CDR3 protein, called by TCRdb with MiXCR from the 5' RACE reads. The sample consists of some 700,000 distinct CDR3 sequences, around 19% of them appearing once. This specimen comes from a study of CD8 T cells in ankylosing spondylitis. Study outcomes and limitations: There was a TCR beta motif, made of several highly homologous variants, that appeared characteristic of ankylosing spondylitis blood.

The rearrangement joins TRBV6-6 to TRBJ1-1; D ambiguous. Material: blood, either unsorted or a sorted T cell fraction (not recorded which). The sequence derives from a male donor with ankylosing spondylitis. The CDR3 reads CATGDPEAFF. CDR3 DNA: TGTGCCACTGGGGATCCTGAAGCTTTCTTT.